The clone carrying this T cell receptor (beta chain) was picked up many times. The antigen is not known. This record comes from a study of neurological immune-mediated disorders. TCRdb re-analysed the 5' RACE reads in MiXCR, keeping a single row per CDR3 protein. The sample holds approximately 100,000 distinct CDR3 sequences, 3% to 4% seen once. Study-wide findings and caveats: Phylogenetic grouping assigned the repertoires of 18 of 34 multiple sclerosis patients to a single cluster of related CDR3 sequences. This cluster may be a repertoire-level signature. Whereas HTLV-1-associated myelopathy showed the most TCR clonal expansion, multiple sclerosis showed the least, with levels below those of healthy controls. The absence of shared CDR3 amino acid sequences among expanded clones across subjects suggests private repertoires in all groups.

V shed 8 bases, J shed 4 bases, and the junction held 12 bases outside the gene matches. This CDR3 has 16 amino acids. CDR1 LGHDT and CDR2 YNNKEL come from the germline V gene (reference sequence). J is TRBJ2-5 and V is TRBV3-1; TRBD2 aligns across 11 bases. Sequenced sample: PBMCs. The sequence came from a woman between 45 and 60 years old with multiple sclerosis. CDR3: CASQNSGGAGVETQYF. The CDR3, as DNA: TGTGCCAGCCAGAATAGCGGGGGGGCTGGAGTAGAGACCCAGTACTTC.